This T cell receptor beta chain was identified in a study of metastatic and nonmetastatic thyroid tumors. Study-level findings and limits: Within blood and tumor, benign nodules reportedly had significantly lower TCR beta diversity than malignant thyroid tumors did.

Notes on this clone: Its target is unknown. A single base separates this from a much larger clone, so it may be a read error.

Original data processing: Built for papillary thyroid cancer, a distant-metastasis classifier drew on CDR3 differences across clinicopathological groups. TCRdb reprocessed the PCR reads using MiXCR. The V and J calls, along with clone size, are taken from TCRdb and not from the paper's own processing. The sample has about 60,000 clones; around 16% are singletons. Each patient came to thyroid surgery without any prior treatment (of any kind). This CDR3 has 16 amino acids. Germline CDR1 is SGDLS and CDR2 is YYNGEE. V was cut by 3 bases and J by 5 bases, with 20 bases left in between. Sample: blood. The chain carries TRBV9 and TRBJ2-5; D not certain. The clonotype originates from a male donor with papillary thyroid cancer or a benign thyroid nodule (not recorded which). Some clones in this sample may be carry-over from other donors' samples. The CDR3 sequence: CASSAPRGETMETQYF. The DNA of the CDR3 is TGTGCCAGCAGCGCACCTCGAGGAGAAACTATGGAGACCCAGTACTTC.